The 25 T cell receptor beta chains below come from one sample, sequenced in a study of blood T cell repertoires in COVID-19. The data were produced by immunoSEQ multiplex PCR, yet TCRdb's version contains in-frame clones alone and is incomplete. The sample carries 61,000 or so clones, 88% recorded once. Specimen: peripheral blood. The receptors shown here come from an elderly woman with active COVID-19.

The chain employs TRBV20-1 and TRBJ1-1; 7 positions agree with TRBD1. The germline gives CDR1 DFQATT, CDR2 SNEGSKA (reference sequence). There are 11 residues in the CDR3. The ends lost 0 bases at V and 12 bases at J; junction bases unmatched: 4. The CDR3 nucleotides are TGCAGTGCTAGAGATTACAGGGGTTCTTTCTTT. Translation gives CSARDYRGSFF.

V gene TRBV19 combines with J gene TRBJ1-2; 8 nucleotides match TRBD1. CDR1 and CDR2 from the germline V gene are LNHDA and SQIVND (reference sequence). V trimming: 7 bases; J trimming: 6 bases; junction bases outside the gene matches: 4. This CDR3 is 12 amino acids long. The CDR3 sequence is CASTRTGNGYTF. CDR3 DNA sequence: TGTGCCAGTACCAGGACAGGGAATGGCTACACCTTC.

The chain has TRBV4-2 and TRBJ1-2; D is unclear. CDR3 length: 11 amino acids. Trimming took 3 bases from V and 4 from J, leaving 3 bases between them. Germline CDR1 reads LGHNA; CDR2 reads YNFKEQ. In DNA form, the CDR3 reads TGTGCCAGCAGCCAGGCCTATGGCTACACCTTC. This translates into CASSQAYGYTF.

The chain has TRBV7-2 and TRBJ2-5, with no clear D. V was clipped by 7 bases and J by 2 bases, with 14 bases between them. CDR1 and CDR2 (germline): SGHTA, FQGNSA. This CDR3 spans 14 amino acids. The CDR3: CASMLTPQQETQYF. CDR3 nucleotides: TGTGCCAGCATGCTTACCCCACAACAAGAGACCCAGTACTTC.

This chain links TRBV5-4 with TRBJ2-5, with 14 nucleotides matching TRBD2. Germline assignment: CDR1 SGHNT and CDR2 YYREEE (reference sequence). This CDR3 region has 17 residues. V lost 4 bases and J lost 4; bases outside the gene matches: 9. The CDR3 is CASSGGLAGGEGETQYF. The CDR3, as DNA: TGTGCCAGCAGCGGCGGACTAGCGGGGGGCGAAGGAGAGACCCAGTACTTC.

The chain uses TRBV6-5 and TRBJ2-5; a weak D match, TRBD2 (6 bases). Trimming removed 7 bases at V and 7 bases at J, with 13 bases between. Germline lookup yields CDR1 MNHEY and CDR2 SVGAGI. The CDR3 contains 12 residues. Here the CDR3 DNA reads TGTGCCAGCATCCCCGGGAGAGGGACCCAGTACTTC. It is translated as CASIPGRGTQYF.

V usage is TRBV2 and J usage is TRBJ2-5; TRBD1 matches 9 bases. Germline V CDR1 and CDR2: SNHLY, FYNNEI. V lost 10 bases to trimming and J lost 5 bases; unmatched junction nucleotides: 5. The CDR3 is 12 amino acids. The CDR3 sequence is CATQGAGETQYF. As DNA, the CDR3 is TGTGCCACACAGGGGGCTGGGGAGACCCAGTACTTC.

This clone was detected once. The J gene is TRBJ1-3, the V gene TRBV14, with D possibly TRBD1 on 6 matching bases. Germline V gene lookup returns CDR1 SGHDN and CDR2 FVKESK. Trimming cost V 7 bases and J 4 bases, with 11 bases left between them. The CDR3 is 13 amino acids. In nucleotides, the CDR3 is TGTGCCAGCACGGGGGGCCTGGGAAACACCATATATTTT. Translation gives CASTGGLGNTIYF. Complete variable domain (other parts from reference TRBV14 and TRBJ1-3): EAGVTQFPSHSVIEKGQTVTLRCDPISGHDNLYWYRRVMGKEIKFLLHFVKESKQDESGMPNNRFLAERTGGTYSTLKVQPAELEDSGVYFCASTGGLGNTIYFGEGSWLTVV.

CDR3 in DNA: TGTGCCAGCAGCCGACGACAGGGTGACTACGAGCAGTACTTC. This sequence encodes CASSRRQGDYEQYF. J is TRBJ2-7 and V is TRBV7-9; 7 bases map to TRBD1. Germline-derived CDR1 and CDR2 are SEHNR and FQNEAQ (reference sequence). CDR3 length: 14 residues. V shed 5 bases, J shed 3 bases, and the junction held 7 bases outside the gene matches.

CDR3 nucleotide sequence: TGTGCCAGCAGCTTGGGGGAGGCTAACTATGGCTACACCTTC. It codes for CASSLGEANYGYTF. The rearrangement joins TRBV5-4 to TRBJ1-2; D remains ambiguous. Trimming cost V 0 bases and J 0 bases, with 6 bases left between them. CDR1 and CDR2 from the germline V gene are SGHNT and YYREEE (reference sequence). The CDR3 contains 14 residues.

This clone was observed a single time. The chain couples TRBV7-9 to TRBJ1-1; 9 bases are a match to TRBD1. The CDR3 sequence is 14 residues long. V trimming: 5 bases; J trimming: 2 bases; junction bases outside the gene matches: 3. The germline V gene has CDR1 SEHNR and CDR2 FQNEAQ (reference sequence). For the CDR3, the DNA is TGTGCCAGCAGCAGGGGACAGGGAAACACTGAAGCTTTCTTT. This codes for CASSRGQGNTEAFF. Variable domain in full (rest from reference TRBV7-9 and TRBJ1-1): DTGVSQNPRHKITKRGQNVTFRCDPISEHNRLYWYRQTLGQGPEFLTYFQNEAQLEKSRLLSDRFSAERPKGSFSTLEIQRTEQGDSAMYLCASSRGQGNTEAFFGQGTRLTVV.

CDR3 amino acids: CASSQDPARGLLYGYTF. The CDR3 DNA is TGCGCCAGCAGCCAAGATCCCGCTAGGGGCCTCCTCTATGGCTACACCTTC. The rearrangement joins TRBV4-3 to TRBJ1-2, with D perhaps TRBD1 (5 bases). Germline V gene data show CDR1 as LGHNA and CDR2 as YSLEER. The CDR3 runs 17 residues. V shed 0 bases and J shed 4 bases, with 18 bases lying between them.

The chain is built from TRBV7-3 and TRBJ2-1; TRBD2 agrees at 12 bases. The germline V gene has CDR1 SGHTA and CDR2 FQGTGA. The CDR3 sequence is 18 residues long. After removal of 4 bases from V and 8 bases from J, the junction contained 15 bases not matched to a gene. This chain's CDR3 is CASSSYKGLAGSPDEQFF. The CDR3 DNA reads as TGTGCCAGCAGCTCTTACAAAGGACTAGCGGGGTCCCCGGATGAGCAGTTCTTC.

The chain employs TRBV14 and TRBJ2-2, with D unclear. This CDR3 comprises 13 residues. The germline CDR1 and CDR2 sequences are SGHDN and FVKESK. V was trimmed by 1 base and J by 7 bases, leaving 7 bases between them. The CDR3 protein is CASSQGRVGELFF. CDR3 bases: TGTGCCAGCAGCCAAGGTCGGGTCGGGGAGCTGTTTTTT.

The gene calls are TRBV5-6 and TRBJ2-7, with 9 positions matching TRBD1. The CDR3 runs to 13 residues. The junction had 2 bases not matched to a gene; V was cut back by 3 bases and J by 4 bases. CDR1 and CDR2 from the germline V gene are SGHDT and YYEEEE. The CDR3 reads CASSWDRAYEQYF. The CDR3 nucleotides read TGTGCCAGCAGCTGGGACAGGGCTTACGAGCAGTACTTC.

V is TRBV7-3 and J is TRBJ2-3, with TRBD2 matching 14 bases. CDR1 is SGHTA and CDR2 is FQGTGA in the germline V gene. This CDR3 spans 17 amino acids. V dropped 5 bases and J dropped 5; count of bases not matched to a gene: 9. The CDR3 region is CASSPGTSGGLGDTQYF. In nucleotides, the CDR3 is TGTGCCAGCAGCCCCGGGACTAGCGGGGGATTGGGAGATACGCAGTATTTT.

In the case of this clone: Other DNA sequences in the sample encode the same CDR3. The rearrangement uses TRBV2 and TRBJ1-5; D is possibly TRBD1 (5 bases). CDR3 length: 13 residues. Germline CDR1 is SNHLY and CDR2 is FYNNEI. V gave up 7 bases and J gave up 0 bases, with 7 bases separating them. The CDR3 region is CASKGDSNQPQHF. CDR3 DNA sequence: TGTGCCAGCAAAGGGGATAGCAATCAGCCCCAGCATTTT.

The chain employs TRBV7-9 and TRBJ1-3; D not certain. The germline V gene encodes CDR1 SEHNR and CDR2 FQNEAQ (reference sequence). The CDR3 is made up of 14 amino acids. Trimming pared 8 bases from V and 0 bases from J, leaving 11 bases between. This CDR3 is CASVKGDSGNTIYF. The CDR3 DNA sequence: TGTGCCAGCGTCAAAGGCGACTCTGGAAACACCATATATTTT.

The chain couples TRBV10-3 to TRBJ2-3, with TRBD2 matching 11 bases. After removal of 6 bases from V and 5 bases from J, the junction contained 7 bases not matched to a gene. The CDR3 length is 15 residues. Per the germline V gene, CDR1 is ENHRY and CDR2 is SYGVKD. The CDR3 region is CAIRVAGGRGDTQYF. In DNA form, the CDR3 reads TGTGCCATCAGGGTAGCGGGGGGGAGGGGAGATACGCAGTATTTT.

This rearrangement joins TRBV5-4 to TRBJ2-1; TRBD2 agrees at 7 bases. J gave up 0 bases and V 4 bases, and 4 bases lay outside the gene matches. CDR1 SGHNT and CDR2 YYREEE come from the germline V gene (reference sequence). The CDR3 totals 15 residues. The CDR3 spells CASSLTGGSYNEQFF. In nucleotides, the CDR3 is TGTGCCAGCAGCCTGACGGGGGGCTCCTACAATGAGCAGTTCTTC. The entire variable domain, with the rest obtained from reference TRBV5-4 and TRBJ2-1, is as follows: ETGVTQSPTHLIKTRGQQVTLRCSSQSGHNTVSWYQQALGQGPQFIFQYYREEENGRGNFPPRFSGLQFPNYSSELNVNALELDDSALYLCASSLTGGSYNEQFFGPGTRLTVL.

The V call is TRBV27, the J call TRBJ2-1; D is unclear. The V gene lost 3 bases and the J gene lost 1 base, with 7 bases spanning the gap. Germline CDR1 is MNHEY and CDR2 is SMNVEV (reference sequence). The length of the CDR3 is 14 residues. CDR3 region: CASSFRQSYNEQFF. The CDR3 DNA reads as TGTGCCAGCAGTTTCAGGCAATCCTACAATGAGCAGTTCTTC.

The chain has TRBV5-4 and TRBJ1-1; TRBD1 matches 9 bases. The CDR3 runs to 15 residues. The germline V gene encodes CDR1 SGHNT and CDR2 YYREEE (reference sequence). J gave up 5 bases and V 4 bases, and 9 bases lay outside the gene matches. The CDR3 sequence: CASSPRDRASTEAFF. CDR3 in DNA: TGTGCCAGCAGCCCACGGGACAGGGCTTCAACTGAAGCTTTCTTT.

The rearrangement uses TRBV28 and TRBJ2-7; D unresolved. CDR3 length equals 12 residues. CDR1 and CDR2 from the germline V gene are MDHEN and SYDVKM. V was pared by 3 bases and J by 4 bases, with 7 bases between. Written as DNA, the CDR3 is TGTGCCAGCAGTTTGGGCCAGTACGAGCAGTACTTC. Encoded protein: CASSLGQYEQYF.

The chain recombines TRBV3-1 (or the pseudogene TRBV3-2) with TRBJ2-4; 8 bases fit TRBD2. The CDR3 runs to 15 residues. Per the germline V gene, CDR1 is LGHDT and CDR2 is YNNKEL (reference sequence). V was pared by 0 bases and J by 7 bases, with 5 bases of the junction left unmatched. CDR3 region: CASSQDSGGLNIQYF. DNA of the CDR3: TGTGCCAGCAGCCAAGATTCGGGGGGGTTGAACATTCAGTACTTC.

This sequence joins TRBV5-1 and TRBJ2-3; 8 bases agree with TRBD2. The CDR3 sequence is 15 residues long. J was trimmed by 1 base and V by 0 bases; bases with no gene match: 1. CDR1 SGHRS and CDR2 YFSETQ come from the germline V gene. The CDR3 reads CASSLERGRTDTQYF. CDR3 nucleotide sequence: TGCGCCAGCAGCTTGGAGCGGGGGCGCACAGATACGCAGTATTTT.